This T cell receptor beta chain was recovered during a study of cytomegalovirus exposure and HLA in healthy donors. PCR used 60 Vbeta primers and 13 Jbeta primers. TCRdb's table, derived via immunoSEQ multiplex PCR, lists solely in-frame clones and lacks some. The data show over 60,000 clones, 65% to 80% seen once. This CDR3 contains 15 residues. Germline lookup yields CDR1 MNHNY and CDR2 SVGAGI (reference sequence). V gave up 7 bases and J gave up 2 bases; unmatched junction bases: 7. The chain joins TRBV6-6 to TRBJ2-1; 8 nucleotides line up with TRBD2. Source material: PBMCs. This sequence originates from a man between 70 and 80 years old in good health and CMV-seronegative. Here the CDR3 reads CASTDRGGPYNEQFF. DNA of the CDR3: TGTGCCAGCACCGACCGGGGGGGACCCTACAATGAGCAGTTCTTC.